This T cell receptor (beta chain) was sequenced during a study of T cells in tumors and immune-related adverse events. Data came from immunoSEQ multiplex PCR; TCRdb stores just in-frame clones and leaves some out. The sample contains about 11,000 clones, less than 95% of which appear only once. Germline loops: CDR1 SGHDT, CDR2 YYEEEE. This CDR3 region has 14 residues. V lost 1 base to trimming and J lost 8 bases, with 16 bases between them. This clone was recorded once. The chain combines TRBV5-6 with TRBJ2-7; possibly TRBD1 for D (6 bases). The receptor was isolated from a female donor with metastatic renal cell carcinoma. The source material was lymph node tissue, sampled from a patient treated with anti-PD-1 therapy. CDR3 sequence reads: CASSLLDSVRQQYF. CDR3 in DNA: TGTGCCAGCAGCTTGTTGGACAGTGTACGACAGCAGTACTTC.